Each of the 8 T cell receptor beta chains below was sequenced from the same sample in a study of T cell repertoires in cytomegalovirus infection. TCRdb fed the reads into MiXCR, producing one record per CDR3 protein. The repertoire consists of about 240,000 distinct CDR3 sequences, with roughly 6.5% occurring once and the leading ten covering about 6.5%. Source material: PBMCs. The receptors stem from a human donor in good health (CMV status not recorded). Some clones in this sample may be carry-over from other donors' samples.

This clonotype came up many times. V usage is TRBV20-1 and J usage is TRBJ1-6, with 9 bases fitting TRBD1. Germline trimming cut 1 base from V and 7 bases from J; bases unmatched to any gene: 2. The germline V gene encodes CDR1 DFQATT and CDR2 SNEGSKA (reference sequence). The CDR3 has 14 amino acids. The CDR3 spells CSARGTGENSPLHF. In nucleotides, the CDR3 is TGCAGTGCTAGAGGGACAGGGGAGAATTCACCCCTCCACTTT.

The sample holds many counts of this clonotype. V gene TRBV4-3 combines with J gene TRBJ2-1; D ambiguous. V lost 0 bases and J lost 13, with 13 bases in between. The length of the CDR3 is 13 residues. Germline V lookup: CDR1 LGHNA, CDR2 YSLEER. The CDR3: CASSQEEGWEQFF. CDR3 DNA sequence: TGCGCCAGCAGCCAAGAAGAAGGCTGGGAACAGTTCTTC.

At least ten counts were recorded for this clonotype. The V call is TRBV11-2, the J call TRBJ2-7, with D possibly matching TRBD2 (5 bases). V was pared by 7 bases and J by 3 bases, with 10 bases between. Germline V gene lookup returns CDR1 SGHAT and CDR2 FQNNGV. This CDR3 is 12 amino acids long. For the CDR3, the DNA is TGTGCCAGCATGCTGGGGAGCTACGAGCAGTACTTC. Its protein is CASMLGSYEQYF.

The rearrangement joins TRBV6-5 to TRBJ2-1; D is possibly TRBD2 (5 bases). The CDR3 is 13 residues long. V lost 2 bases and J lost 7, with 9 bases in between. Germline loops: CDR1 MNHEY, CDR2 SVGAGI. The CDR3 DNA reads as TGTGCCAGCAGTTACCCGGGGAGAAATGAGCAGTTCTTC. Translated: CASSYPGRNEQFF.

In this sample, this clonotype turned up many times. This rearrangement joins TRBV25-1 to TRBJ1-2, with 7 bases fitting TRBD1. Germline V gene lookup returns CDR1 MGHDK and CDR2 SYGVNS. V dropped 6 bases and J dropped 2; count of bases not matched to a gene: 6. There are 14 residues in the CDR3. The DNA of the CDR3 is TGTGCCAGCAGAGACACAGGGGTCAACTATGGCTACACCTTC. Protein sequence: CASRDTGVNYGYTF.

There are a few counts of this clonotype. This chain joins TRBV19 and TRBJ1-1, with TRBD1 matching over 11 bases. The CDR3 totals 16 residues. Germline trimming cut 5 bases from V and 5 bases from J; bases unmatched to any gene: 10. Germline loops: CDR1 LNHDA, CDR2 SQIVND (reference sequence). CDR3 coding DNA: TGTGCCAGTAGTTCCGGACAGGGGGCCGGGGAAACTGAAGCTTTCTTT. Amino acid sequence: CASSSGQGAGETEAFF.

V and J are TRBV30 and TRBJ1-2, with D possibly TRBD1 on 5 matching bases. The length of the CDR3 is 12 residues. CDR1 and CDR2 (germline): GTSNPN, SVGIG (reference sequence). Trimming pared 4 bases from V and 7 bases from J, leaving 13 bases between. CDR3 sequence: CAWIGAVGGYTF. Written as DNA, the CDR3 is TGTGCCTGGATCGGGGCAGTTGGTGGCTACACCTTC. The variable domain in full, completed from reference TRBV30 and TRBJ1-2, reads SQTIHQWPATLVQPVGSPLSLECTVEGTSNPNLYWYRQAAGRGLQLLFYSVGIGQISSEVPQNLSASRPQDRQFILSSKKLLLSDSGFYLCAWIGAVGGYTFGSGTRLTVV.

The chain couples TRBV5-6 to TRBJ1-5; D is possibly TRBD1 (5 bases). CDR1 SGHDT and CDR2 YYEEEE come from the germline V gene. This CDR3 is 16 amino acids long. Between the trimmed V and J ends, which lost 2 bases and 2 bases, there was a span of 14 bases. The CDR3 loop is CASSFWGEGGNQPQHF. The CDR3 DNA is TGTGCCAGCAGCTTTTGGGGGGAAGGTGGCAATCAGCCCCAGCATTTT.